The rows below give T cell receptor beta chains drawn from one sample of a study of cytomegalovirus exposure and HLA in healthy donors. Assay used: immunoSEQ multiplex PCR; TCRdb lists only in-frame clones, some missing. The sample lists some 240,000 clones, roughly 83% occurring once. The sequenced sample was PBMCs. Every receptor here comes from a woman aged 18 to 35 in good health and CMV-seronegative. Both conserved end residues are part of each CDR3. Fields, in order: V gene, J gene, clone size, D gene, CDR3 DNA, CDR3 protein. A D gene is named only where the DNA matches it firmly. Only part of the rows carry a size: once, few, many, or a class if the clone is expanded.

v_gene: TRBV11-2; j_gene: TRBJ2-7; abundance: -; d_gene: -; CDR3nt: TGTGCCAGCAACCCGAGGGGCAGGAGCTCCTACGAGCAGTACTTC; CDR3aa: CASNPRGRSSYEQYF
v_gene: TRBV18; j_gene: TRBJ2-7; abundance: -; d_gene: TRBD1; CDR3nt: TGTGCCAGCTCCCCGAGGGGGACAGACAAGCAGTACTTC; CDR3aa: CASSPRGTDKQYF
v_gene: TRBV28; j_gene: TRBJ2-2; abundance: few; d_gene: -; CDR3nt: TGTGCCAGCAGTCTCGAGACCACGAACACCGGGGAGCTGTTTTTT; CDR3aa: CASSLETTNTGELFF
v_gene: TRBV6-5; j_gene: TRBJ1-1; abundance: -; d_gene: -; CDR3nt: TGTGCCAGCAGGCGCCCCGGGGGCACTGAAGCTTTCTTT; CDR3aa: CASRRPGGTEAFF
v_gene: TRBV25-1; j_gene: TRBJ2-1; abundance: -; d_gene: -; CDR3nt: TGTGCCAGCAGTGAATTTGGACAGGGAGGGAATGAGCAGTTCTTC; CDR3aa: CASSEFGQGGNEQFF
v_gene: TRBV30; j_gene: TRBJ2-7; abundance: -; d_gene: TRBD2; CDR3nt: TGTGCCTGTAGTCGGGGGGGGGCTCTCTACGAGCAGTACTTC; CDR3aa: CACSRGGALYEQYF
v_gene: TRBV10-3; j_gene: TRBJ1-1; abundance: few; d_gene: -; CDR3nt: TGTGCCATCAGGCAGAGCCTGGGCACTGAAGCTTTCTTT; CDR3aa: CAIRQSLGTEAFF
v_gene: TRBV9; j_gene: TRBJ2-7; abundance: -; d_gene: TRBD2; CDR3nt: TGTGCCAGCAGCCCAGAACTAGCGGGAGGGGCCTACGAGCAGTACTTC; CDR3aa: CASSPELAGGAYEQYF
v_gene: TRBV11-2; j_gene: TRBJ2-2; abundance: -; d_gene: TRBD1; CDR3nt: TGTGCCAGCAGCTTAGTCACAGGGGTCACCGGGGAGCTGTTTTTT; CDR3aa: CASSLVTGVTGELFF
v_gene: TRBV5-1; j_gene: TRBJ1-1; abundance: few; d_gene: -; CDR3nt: TGCGCCAGCAGCCTCGCCGCCCTGGGGAGGGGGACTGAAGCTTTCTTT; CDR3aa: CASSLAALGRGTEAFF
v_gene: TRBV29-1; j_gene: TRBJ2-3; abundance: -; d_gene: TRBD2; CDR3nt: TGCAGCGTTGACGGTCCAGCGGGAGGTACAGATACGCAGTATTTT; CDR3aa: CSVDGPAGGTDTQYF
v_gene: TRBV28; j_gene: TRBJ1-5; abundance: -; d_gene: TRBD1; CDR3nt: TGTGCCAGCAGAGCAGGGGGCTATAGCAATCAGCCCCAGCATTTT; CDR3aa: CASRAGGYSNQPQHF
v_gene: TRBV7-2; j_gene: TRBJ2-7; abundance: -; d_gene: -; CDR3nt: TGTGCCAGCAGCCCTAGGAGTGGGTACGAGCAGTACTTC; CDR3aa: CASSPRSGYEQYF
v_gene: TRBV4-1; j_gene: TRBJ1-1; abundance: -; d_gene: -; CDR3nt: TGCGCCAGCAGCCATGGGCCAGGGCCGAACACTGAAGCTTTCTTT; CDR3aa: CASSHGPGPNTEAFF
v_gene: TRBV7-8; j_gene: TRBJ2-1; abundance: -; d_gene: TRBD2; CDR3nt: TGTGCCAGCAGCTTACAGCGCGGGAGGGCTAATGAGCAGTTCTTC; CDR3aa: CASSLQRGRANEQFF
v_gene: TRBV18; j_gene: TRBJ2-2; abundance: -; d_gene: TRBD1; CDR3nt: TGTGCCAGCTCCCGAGAACAGGGGGCGCTTACCGGGGAGCTGTTTTTT; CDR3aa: CASSREQGALTGELFF
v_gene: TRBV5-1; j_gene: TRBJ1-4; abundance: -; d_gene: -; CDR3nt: TGCGCCAGCAGCTTTCGGGGGACTAATGAAAAACTGTTTTTT; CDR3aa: CASSFRGTNEKLFF
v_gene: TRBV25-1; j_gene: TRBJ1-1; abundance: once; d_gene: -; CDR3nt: TGTGCCAGCAGTGAATCCTCAATCACTGAAGCTTTCTTT; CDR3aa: CASSESSITEAFF
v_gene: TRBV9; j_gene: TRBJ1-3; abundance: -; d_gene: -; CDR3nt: TGTGCCAGCAGCGTAGCGGGCCGGCCCTCTGGAAACACCATATATTTT; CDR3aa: CASSVAGRPSGNTIYF
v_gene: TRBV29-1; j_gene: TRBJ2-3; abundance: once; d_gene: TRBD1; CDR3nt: TGCAGCGCGGTTGGGACAGGGGGATACGATACGCAGTATTTT; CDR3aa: CSAVGTGGYDTQYF
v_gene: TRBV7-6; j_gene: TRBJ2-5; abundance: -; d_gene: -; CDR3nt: TGTGCCAGCAGCCCCTGGATCCAAGAGACCCAGTACTTC; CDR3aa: CASSPWIQETQYF
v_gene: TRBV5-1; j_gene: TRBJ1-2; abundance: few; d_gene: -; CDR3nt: TGCGCCAGCAGCTTTACTGGCTCTAACTATGGCTACACCTTC; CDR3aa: CASSFTGSNYGYTF
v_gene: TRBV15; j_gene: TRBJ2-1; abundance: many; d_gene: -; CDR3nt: TGTGCCACCAGCATACTAACCGCGGGCCGCGAGGATGAGCAGTTCTTC; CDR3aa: CATSILTAGREDEQFF
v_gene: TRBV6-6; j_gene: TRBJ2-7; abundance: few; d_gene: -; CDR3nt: TGTGCCAGCAGTTGGGGCAGGGTGGACGAGCAGTACTTC; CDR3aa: CASSWGRVDEQYF
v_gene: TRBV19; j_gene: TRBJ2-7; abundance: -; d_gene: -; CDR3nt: TGTGCCAGTAGTACCCCCGGGGATAGCTACGAGCAGTACTTC; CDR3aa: CASSTPGDSYEQYF
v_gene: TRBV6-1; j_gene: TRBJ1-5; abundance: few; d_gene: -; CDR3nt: TGTGCCAGCAGTTGGCGGGGGACGGAGAATCAGCCCCAGCATTTT; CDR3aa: CASSWRGTENQPQHF
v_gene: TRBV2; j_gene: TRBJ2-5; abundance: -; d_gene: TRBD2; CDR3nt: TGTGCCAGCAGAACTAGCGGGAGGGGAGAGACCCAGTACTTC; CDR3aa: CASRTSGRGETQYF
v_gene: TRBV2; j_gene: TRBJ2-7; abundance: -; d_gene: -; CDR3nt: TGTGCCAGCAGTGAAATCAGGGCGGGGGAGCAGTACTTC; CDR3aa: CASSEIRAGEQYF